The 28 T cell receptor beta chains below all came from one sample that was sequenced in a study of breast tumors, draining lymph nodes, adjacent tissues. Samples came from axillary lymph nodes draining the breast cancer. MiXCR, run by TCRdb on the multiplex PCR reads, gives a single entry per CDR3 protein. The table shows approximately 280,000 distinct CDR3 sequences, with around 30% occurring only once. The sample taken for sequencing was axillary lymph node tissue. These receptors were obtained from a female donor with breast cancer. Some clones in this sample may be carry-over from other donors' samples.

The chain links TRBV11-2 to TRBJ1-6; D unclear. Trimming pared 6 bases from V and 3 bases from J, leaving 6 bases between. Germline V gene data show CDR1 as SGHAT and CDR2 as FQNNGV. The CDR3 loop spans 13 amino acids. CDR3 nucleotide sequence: TGTGCCAGCAGATCGGACTATAATTCACCCCTCCACTTT. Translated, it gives CASRSDYNSPLHF.

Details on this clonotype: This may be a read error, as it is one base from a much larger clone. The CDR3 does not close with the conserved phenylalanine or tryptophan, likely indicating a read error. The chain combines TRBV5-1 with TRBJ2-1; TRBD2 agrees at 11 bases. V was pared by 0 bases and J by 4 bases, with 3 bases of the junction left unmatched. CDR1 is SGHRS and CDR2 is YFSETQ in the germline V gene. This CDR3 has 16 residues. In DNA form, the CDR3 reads TGCGCCAGCAGCTTGGCTAGCGGGAGGCCGTACAATGAGCAGTTCCTC. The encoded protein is CASSLASGRPYNEQFL.

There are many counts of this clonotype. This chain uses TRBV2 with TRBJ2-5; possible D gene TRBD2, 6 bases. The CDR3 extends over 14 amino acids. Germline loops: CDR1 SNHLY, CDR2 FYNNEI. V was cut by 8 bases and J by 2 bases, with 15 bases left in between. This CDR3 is CASRAGWIQETQYF. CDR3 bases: TGTGCCAGCCGGGCGGGATGGATACAAGAGACCCAGTACTTC.

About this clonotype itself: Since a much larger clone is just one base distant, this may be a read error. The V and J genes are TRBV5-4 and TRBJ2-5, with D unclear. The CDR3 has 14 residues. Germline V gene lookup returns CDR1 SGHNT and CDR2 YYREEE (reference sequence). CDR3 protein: CASSLAQTRETQCF. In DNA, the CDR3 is TGTGCCAGCAGCTTGGCGCAGACCAGAGAGACCCAGTGCTTC.

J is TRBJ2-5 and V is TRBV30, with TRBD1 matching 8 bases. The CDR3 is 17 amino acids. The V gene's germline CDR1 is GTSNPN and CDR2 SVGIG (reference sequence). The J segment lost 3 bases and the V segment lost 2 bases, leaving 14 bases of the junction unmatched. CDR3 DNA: TGTGCCTGGAGTCGTGATAGGACAGGGTGGGAAGAAGAGACCCAGTACTTC. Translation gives CAWSRDRTGWEEETQYF.

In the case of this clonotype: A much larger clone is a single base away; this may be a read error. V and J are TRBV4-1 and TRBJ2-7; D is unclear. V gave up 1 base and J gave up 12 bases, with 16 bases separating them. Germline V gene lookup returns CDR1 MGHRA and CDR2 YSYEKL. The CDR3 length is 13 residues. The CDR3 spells CASSQGPFPNGYF. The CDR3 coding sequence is TGCGCCAGCAGCCAAGGACCCTTCCCGAACGGGTACTTC.

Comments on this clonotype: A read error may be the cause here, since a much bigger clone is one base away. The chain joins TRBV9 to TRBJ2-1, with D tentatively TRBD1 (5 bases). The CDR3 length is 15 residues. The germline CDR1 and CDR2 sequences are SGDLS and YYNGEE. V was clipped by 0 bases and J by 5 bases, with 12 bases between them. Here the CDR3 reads CASSVGGERDNEQFF. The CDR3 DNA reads TGTGCCAGCAGCGTAGGGGGCGAGAGAGACAATGAGCAGTTCTTC.

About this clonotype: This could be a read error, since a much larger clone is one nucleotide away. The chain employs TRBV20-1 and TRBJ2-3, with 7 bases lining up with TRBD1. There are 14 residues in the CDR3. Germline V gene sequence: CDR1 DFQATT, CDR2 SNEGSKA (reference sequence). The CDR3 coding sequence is TGCAGTGCTCCCCGACAGGGTAGAACAGATGCGCAGTATTTT. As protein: CSAPRQGRTDAQYF.

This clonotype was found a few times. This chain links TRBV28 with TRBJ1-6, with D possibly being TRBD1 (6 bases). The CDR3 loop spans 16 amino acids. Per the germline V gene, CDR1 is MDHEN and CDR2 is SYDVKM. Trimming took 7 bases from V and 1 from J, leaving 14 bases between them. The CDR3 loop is CASIRDTKSYNSPLHF. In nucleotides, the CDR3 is TGTGCCAGCATCCGGGACACAAAGTCCTATAATTCACCCCTCCACTTT.

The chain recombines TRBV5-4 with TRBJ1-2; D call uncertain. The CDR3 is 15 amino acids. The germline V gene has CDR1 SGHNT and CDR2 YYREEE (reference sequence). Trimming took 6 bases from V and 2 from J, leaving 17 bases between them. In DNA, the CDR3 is TGTGCCAGCACCCAAGGCGTAGGGCAGAACTATGGCTACACCTTC. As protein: CASTQGVGQNYGYTF.

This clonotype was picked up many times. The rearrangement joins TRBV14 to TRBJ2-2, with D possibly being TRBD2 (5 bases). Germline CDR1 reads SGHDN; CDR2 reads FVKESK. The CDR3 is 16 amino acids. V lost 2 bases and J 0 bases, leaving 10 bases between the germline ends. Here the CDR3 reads CASSQRAGSNTGELFF. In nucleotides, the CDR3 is TGTGCCAGCAGCCAAAGGGCGGGCTCGAACACCGGGGAGCTGTTTTTT.

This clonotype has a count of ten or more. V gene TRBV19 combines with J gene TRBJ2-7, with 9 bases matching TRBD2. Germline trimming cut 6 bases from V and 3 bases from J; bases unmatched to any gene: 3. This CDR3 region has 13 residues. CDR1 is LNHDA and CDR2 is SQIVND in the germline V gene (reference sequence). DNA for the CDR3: TGTGCCAGTAGCCCTAGCGGGGTCTACGAGCAGTACTTC. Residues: CASSPSGVYEQYF. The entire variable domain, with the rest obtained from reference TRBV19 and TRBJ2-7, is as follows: DGGITQSPKYLFRKEGQNVTLSCEQNLNHDAMYWYRQDPGQGLRLIYYSQIVNDFQKGDIAEGYSVSREKKESFPLTVTSAQKNPTAFYLCASSPSGVYEQYFGPGTRLTVT.

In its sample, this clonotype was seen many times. CDR3 bases: TGTGCCAGCAGCGTAAACCTTCCCGGGACAGGGGTTGTAGAGACCCAGTACTTC. Translating gives CASSVNLPGTGVVETQYF. J is TRBJ2-5 and V is TRBV11-2, with TRBD1 identical over 10 bases. The V gene's germline CDR1 is SGHAT and CDR2 FQNNGV. The CDR3 sequence is 18 residues long. The V segment lost 5 bases and the J segment 4 bases; nucleotides outside the gene matches: 16.

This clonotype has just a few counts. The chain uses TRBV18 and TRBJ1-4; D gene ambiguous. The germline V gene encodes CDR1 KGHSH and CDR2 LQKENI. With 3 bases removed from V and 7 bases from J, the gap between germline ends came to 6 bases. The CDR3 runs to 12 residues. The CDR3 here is CASSPNFEKLFF. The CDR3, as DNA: TGTGCCAGCTCACCTAATTTTGAAAAACTGTTTTTT. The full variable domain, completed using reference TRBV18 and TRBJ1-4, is NAGVMQNPRHLVRRRGQEARLRCSPMKGHSHVYWYRQLPEEGLKFMVYLQKENIIDESGMPKERFSAEFPKEGPSILRIQQVVRGDSAAYFCASSPNFEKLFFGSGTQLSVL.

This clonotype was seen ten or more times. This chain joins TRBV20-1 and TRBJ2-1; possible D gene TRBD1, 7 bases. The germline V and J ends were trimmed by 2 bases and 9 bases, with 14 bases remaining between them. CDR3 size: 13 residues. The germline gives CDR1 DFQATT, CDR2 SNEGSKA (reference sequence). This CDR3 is CSARWQGGLEQFF. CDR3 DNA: TGCAGTGCTAGATGGCAGGGGGGCCTTGAGCAGTTCTTC.

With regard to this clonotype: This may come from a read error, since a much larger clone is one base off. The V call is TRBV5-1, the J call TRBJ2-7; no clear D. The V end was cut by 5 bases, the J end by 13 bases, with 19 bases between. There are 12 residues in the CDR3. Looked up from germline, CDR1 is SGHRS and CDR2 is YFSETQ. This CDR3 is CASSHSGPPHYF. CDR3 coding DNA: TGCGCCAGCAGTCATTCAGGCCCCCCGCACTACTTC.

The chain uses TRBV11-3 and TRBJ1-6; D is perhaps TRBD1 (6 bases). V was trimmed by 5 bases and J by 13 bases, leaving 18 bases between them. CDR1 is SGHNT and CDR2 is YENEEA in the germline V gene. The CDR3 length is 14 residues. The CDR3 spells CASSGGSGASPLHF. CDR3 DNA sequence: TGTGCCAGCAGCGGGGGATCAGGGGCTTCGCCCCTCCACTTT.

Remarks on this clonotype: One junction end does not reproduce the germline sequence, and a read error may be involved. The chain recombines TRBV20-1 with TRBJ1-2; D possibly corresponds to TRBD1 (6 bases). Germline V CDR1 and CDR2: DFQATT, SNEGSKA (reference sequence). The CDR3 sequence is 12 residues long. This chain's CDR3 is CSARRGGSGSTF. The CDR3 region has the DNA TGCAGTGCTAGAAGGGGGGGGTCTGGCTCCACCTTC.

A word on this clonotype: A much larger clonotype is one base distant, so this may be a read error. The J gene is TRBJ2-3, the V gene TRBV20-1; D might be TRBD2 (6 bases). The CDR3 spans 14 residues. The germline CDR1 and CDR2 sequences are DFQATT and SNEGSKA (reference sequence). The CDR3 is CSAKDYPSTATQYF. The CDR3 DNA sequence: TGCAGTGCTAAGGACTATCCTAGCACAGCTACGCAGTATTTT.

The CDR3: CASSAEGVRMNTEAFF. Written as DNA, the CDR3 is TGCGCCAGCAGCGCGGAGGGAGTAAGAATGAACACTGAAGCTTTCTTT. The rearrangement joins TRBV5-1 to TRBJ1-1; D ambiguous. Germline assignment: CDR1 SGHRS and CDR2 YFSETQ. Trimming pared 4 bases from V and 0 bases from J, leaving 16 bases between. This CDR3 comprises 16 residues.

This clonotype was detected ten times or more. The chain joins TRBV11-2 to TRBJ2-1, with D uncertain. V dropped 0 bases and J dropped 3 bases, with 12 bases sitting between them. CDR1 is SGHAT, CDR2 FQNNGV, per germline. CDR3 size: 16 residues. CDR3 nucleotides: TGTGCCAGCAGCTTAGATCGGAGTCCCAACTACAATGAGCAGTTCTTC. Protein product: CASSLDRSPNYNEQFF.

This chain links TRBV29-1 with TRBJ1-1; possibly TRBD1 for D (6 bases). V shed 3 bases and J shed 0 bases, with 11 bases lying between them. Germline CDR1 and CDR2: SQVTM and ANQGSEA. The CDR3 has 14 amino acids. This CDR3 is CSVEGAGVNTEAFF. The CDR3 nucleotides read TGCAGCGTTGAGGGGGCAGGGGTGAACACTGAAGCTTTCTTT.

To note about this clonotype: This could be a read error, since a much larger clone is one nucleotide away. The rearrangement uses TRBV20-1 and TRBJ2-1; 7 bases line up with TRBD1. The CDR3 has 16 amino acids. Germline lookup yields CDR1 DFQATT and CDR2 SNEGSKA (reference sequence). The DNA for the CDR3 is TGCGGTGCTTATAGGGGGCGGTCTAGCTCCTACAATGAGCAGTTCTTC. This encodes CGAYRGRSSSYNEQFF.

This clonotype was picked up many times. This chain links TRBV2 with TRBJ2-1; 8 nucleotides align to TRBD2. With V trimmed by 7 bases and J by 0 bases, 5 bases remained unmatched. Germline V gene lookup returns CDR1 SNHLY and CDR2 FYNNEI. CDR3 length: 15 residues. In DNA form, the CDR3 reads TGTGCCAGCATTACCGGGACTAGCTCCTACAATGAGCAGTTCTTC. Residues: CASITGTSSYNEQFF.

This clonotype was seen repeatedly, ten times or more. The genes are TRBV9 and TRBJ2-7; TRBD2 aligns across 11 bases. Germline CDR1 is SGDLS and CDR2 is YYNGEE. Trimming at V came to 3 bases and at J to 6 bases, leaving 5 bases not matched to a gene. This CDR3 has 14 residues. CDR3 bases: TGTGCCAGCAGCGGATCCGGGACTAGCGGCGAGCAGTACTTC. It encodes CASSGSGTSGEQYF.

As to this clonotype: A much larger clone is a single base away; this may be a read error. The CDR3 reads CAGRHVDEQFF. CDR3 nucleotide sequence: TGTGCCGGCAGGCACGTGGATGAGCAGTTCTTC. The chain uses TRBV2 and TRBJ2-1; D unresolved. Looked up from germline, CDR1 is SNHLY and CDR2 is FYNNEI. CDR3 length: 11 residues.

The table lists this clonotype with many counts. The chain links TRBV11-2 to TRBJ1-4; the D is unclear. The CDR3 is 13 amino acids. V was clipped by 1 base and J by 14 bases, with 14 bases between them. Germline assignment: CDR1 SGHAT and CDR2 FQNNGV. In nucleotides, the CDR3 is TGTGCCAGCAGCTTAGCCCCCGAGCATTTGCTGTTTTTT. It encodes CASSLAPEHLLFF.

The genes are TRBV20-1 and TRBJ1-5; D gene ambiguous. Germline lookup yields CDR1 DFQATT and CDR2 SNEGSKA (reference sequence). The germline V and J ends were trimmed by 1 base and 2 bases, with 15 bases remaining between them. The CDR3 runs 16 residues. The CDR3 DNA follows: TGCAGTGCTAGAGTCTCAAGGGATTGGGGCAATCAGCCCCAGCATTTT. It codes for CSARVSRDWGNQPQHF.